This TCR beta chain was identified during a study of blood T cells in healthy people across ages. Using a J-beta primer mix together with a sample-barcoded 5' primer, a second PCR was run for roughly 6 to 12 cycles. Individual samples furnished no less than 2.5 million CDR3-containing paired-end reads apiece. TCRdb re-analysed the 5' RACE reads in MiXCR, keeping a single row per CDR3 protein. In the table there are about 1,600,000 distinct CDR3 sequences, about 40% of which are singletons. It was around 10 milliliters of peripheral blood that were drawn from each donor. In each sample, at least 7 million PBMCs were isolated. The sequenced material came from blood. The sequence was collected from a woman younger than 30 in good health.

The CDR3 reads CASSPHSYAEAFF. CDR3 in DNA: TGTGCCAGCAGCCCCCATAGTTACGCTGAAGCTTTCTTT. This chain links TRBV7-8 with TRBJ1-1; D remains unclear. Germline CDR1 reads SGHVS; CDR2 reads FQNEAQ. Trimming shortened V by 5 bases and J by 6 bases, and 13 bases separated the two germline ends. The CDR3 totals 13 residues. The complete variable domain, with remaining parts taken from reference TRBV7-8 and TRBJ1-1, reads GAGVSQSPRYKVAKRGQDVALRCDPISGHVSLFWYQQALGQGPEFLTYFQNEAQLDKSGLPSDRFFAERPEGSVSTLKIQRTQQEDSAVYLCASSPHSYAEAFFGQGTRLTVV.